This T cell receptor (beta chain) came from a study of shared clonotypes between healthy human individuals. The CDR3 has 16 residues. With 4 bases clipped from V and 4 bases from J, the junction kept 9 bases outside the gene matches. Germline assignment: CDR1 MNHNY and CDR2 SVGAGI (reference sequence). Repertoires were generated with immunoSEQ multiplex PCR, while TCRdb's copy carries only in-frame clones and drops some. In the table there are 2,500,000 or so clones, about 92% of which are singletons. The chain links TRBV6-6 to TRBJ2-3; TRBD1 aligns across 9 bases. Sequencing was carried out using naive CD4+ T cells sorted from blood. Sample subset: CD45RA+ positively selected. The clonotype originates from a man aged 18 to 30 in good health. This CDR3 is CASSSRQGGRSDTQYF. CDR3 bases: TGTGCCAGCAGTTCTCGACAGGGGGGGAGGTCAGATACGCAGTATTTT.